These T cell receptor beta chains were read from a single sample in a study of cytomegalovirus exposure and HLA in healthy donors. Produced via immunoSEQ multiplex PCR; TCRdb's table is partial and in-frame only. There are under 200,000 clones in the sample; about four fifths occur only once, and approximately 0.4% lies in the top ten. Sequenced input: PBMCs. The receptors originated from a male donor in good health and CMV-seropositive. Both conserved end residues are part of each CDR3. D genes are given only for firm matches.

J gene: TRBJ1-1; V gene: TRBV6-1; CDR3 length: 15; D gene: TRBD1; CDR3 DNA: TGTGCCAGCAGCCCCCGCCTCGGGACAGGGACTGAAGCTTTCTTT; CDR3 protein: CASSPRLGTGTEAFF
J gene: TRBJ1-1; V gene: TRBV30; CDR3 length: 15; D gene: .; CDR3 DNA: TGTGCCTGGCAGGCGATTCAGGGTCGGAACACTGAAGCTTTCTTT; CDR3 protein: CAWQAIQGRNTEAFF
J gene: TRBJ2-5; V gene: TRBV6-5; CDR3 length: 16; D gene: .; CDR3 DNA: TGTGCCAGCAGTTCCGCCGGGACATCGGGTAGAGAGACCCAGTACTTC; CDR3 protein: CASSSAGTSGRETQYF
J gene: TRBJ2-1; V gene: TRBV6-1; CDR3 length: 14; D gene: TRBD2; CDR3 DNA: TGTGCCAGCAGTGAAAGCGGGAGGTACAATGAGCAGTTCTTC; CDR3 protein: CASSESGRYNEQFF
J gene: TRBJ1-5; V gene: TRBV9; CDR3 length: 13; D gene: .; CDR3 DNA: TGTGCCAGCAGCGCACAGGGTTCTCAGCCCCAGCATTTT; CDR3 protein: CASSAQGSQPQHF
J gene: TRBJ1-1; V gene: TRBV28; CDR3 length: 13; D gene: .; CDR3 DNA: TGTGCCAGCAGTTTAGCGGGGGCGACTGAAGCTTTCTTT; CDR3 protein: CASSLAGATEAFF
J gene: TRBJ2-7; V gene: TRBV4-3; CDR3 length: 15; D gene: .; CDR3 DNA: TGCGCCAGCAGCCAAGAAGTAGCGGAAACCTACGAGCAGTACTTC; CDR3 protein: CASSQEVAETYEQYF
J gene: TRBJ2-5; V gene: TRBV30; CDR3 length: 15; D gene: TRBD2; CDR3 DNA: TGTGCCTGGAGGAGGCTAGCGGGCATAATAGAGACCCAGTACTTC; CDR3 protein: CAWRRLAGIIETQYF
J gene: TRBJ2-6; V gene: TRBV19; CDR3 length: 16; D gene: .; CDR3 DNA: TGTGCCAGTAGTATTCGCAGCCGGAGTGGGGCCAACGTCCTGACTTTC; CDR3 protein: CASSIRSRSGANVLTF
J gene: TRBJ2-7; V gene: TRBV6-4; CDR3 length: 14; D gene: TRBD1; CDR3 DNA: TGTGCCAGCAGTTTGGACAGGGGTCCCTACGAGCAGTACTTC; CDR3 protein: CASSLDRGPYEQYF